What follows are 32 T cell receptor beta chains derived from one specimen sequenced in a study of shared T cell receptors in the human thymus. Assay: immunoSEQ multiplex PCR; the TCRdb copy retains only in-frame clones and omits some. Of more than 550,000 clones in the sample, around 87% were seen once. These data are also associated with another study on human thymus T cells.

The sequencing sample was made of thymocytes. Source of these receptors: a boy under two years old with a congenital heart defect.

The rearrangement links TRBV10-2 to TRBJ1-1; 9 bases fit TRBD1. Germline-derived CDR1 and CDR2 are WSHSY and SAAADI. CDR3 length equals 17 residues. V lost 6 bases to trimming and J lost 3 bases; unmatched junction nucleotides: 14. The CDR3 sequence is CASRMRDREGMDTEAFF. Here the CDR3 DNA reads TGCGCCAGCAGGATGAGGGACAGGGAAGGTATGGACACTGAAGCTTTCTTT.

This chain links TRBV30 with TRBJ2-5, with D possibly matching TRBD1 (5 bases). V was shortened by 0 bases and J by 5 bases, with 16 bases between the two germline ends. CDR1 and CDR2 (germline): GTSNPN, SVGIG (reference sequence). The CDR3 runs 15 residues. The CDR3 is CAWSVQAGILETQYF. CDR3 DNA sequence: TGTGCCTGGAGTGTACAGGCAGGGATTTTGGAGACCCAGTACTTC. Filled out from reference TRBV30 and TRBJ2-5, the complete variable domain reads SQTIHQWPATLVQPVGSPLSLECTVEGTSNPNLYWYRQAAGRGLQLLFYSVGIGQISSEVPQNLSASRPQDRQFILSSKKLLLSDSGFYLCAWSVQAGILETQYFGPGTRLLVL.

J is TRBJ2-2 and V is TRBV7-3; no reliable D call. This CDR3 is built from 14 residues. Between the trimmed V and J ends, which lost 8 bases and 2 bases, there was a span of 12 bases. Per the germline V gene, CDR1 is SGHTA and CDR2 is FQGTGA. CDR3 sequence (DNA): TGTGCCAGCCGGCTCTGGGCCAACACCGGGGAGCTGTTTTTT. It codes for CASRLWANTGELFF.

The rearrangement links TRBV4-3 to TRBJ2-5; weak D call: TRBD2 (6 bases). The V end was cut by 3 bases, the J end by 4 bases, with 12 bases between. Germline CDR1 and CDR2: LGHNA and YSLEER. The CDR3 contains 14 residues. The CDR3 here is CASSQMWGGETQYF. CDR3 nucleotides: TGCGCCAGCAGCCAGATGTGGGGAGGAGAGACCCAGTACTTC.

The chain joins TRBV10-1 to TRBJ2-2; 12 nucleotides align to TRBD2. Germline CDR1 WNHNN, CDR2 SYGVQD (reference sequence). CDR3 length: 20 residues. J was trimmed by 1 base and V by 1 base; bases with no gene match: 10. The CDR3 loop is CASSEFPWTSGMRNTGELFF. The CDR3 DNA is TGCGCCAGCAGTGAGTTTCCCTGGACTAGCGGGATGAGGAACACCGGGGAGCTGTTTTTT.

The gene calls are TRBV7-2 and TRBJ1-2; the D is unclear. V was cut by 3 bases and J by 5 bases, with 10 bases left in between. The CDR3 contains 13 residues. Germline V gene lookup returns CDR1 SGHTA and CDR2 FQGNSA. CDR3 loop: CASSFPRSYGYTF. The DNA of the CDR3 is TGTGCCAGCAGCTTCCCACGGAGTTATGGCTACACCTTC.

V gene TRBV23-1 combines with J gene TRBJ2-4; a possible D gene is TRBD1 (5 bases). TRBV23-1 is reported as an ORF; its role is uncertain. The CDR3 has 16 residues. Trimming took off 4 bases at V and 1 base at J, with 14 bases between the two ends. The CDR3 here is CASSRPTGVAKNIQYF. The CDR3 DNA sequence: TGCGCCAGCAGTCGCCCCACAGGCGTCGCCAAAAACATTCAGTACTTC.

This clone was found a few times. The CDR3 spells CASSYTGEGGELFF. As DNA, the CDR3 is TGCGCCAGCAGTTACACAGGGGAAGGCGGGGAGCTGTTTTTT. This rearrangement joins TRBV4-3 to TRBJ2-2, with 7 bases fitting TRBD1. Germline CDR1 is LGHNA and CDR2 is YSLEER. The CDR3 runs 14 residues. The V and J ends lost 6 bases and 7 bases, in that order; junction bases with no gene match: 8.

The chain uses TRBV5-4 and TRBJ2-7, with TRBD1 identical over 7 bases. The CDR3 length is 14 residues. CDR1 is SGHNT, CDR2 YYREEE, per germline (reference sequence). Trimming cost V 3 bases and J 2 bases; bases outside gene matches: 5. In DNA, the CDR3 is TGTGCCAGCAGCTCAGGGGACAGAACCTACGAGCAGTACTTC. It is translated as CASSSGDRTYEQYF.

V and J are TRBV9 and TRBJ2-1, with TRBD2 identical over 10 bases. CDR1 is SGDLS, CDR2 YYNGEE, per germline. V shed 0 bases, J shed 8 bases, and the junction held 20 bases outside the gene matches. The CDR3 is 20 residues long. CDR3 bases: TGTGCCAGCAGCGTAGGCAAACGGGGTGGAAGCGGGGGGGCCTCCGATGAGCAGTTCTTC. This encodes CASSVGKRGGSGGASDEQFF.

CDR3 bases: TGTGCCAGCTCACCACCGGGACAGGGGGCTTTGGGAGAGCAGTACTTC. Translation gives CASSPPGQGALGEQYF. V and J are TRBV18 and TRBJ2-7; 12 nucleotides align to TRBD1. CDR1 is KGHSH, CDR2 LQKENI, per germline. V dropped 0 bases and J dropped 7; count of bases not matched to a gene: 7. The CDR3 runs to 16 residues.

The V and J genes are TRBV7-9 and TRBJ1-1, with TRBD1 matching over 9 bases. Germline CDR1 SEHNR, CDR2 FQNEAQ (reference sequence). The trim removed 3 bases at V and 3 bases at J, leaving 8 bases unmatched. CDR3 length: 16 amino acids. CDR3 residues: CASSFGPDRGDTEAFF. Here the CDR3 DNA reads TGTGCCAGCAGCTTTGGCCCGGACAGGGGAGACACTGAAGCTTTCTTT.

This clone appeared a few times. This chain joins TRBV7-2 and TRBJ2-3; TRBD1 might be the D (5 bases). Germline assignment: CDR1 SGHTA and CDR2 FQGNSA. The CDR3 sequence is 15 residues long. Trimming cost V 4 bases and J 4 bases, with 15 bases left between them. The DNA for the CDR3 is TGTGCCAGCAGCTCACACCCAGCAGGGCCAGATACGCAGTATTTT. It yields the protein CASSSHPAGPDTQYF.

This chain joins TRBV6-4 and TRBJ2-3, with 12 bases lining up with TRBD2. Trimming at V came to 8 bases and at J to 6 bases, leaving 9 bases not matched to a gene. Germline assignment: CDR1 MRHNA and CDR2 SNTAGT. The CDR3 has 15 amino acids. DNA for the CDR3: TGTGCCAGCTCTCTAGCGGGGGGGCCAGCGGATACGCAGTATTTT. Residues: CASSLAGGPADTQYF.

V is TRBV14 and J is TRBJ2-7; D gene uncertain. The germline V gene has CDR1 SGHDN and CDR2 FVKESK. V lost 1 base, J lost 3 bases, and 4 bases lay in between. The CDR3 has 12 residues. This chain's CDR3 is CASSQGVYEQYF. The CDR3, as DNA: TGTGCCAGCAGCCAAGGCGTCTACGAGCAGTACTTC.

The genes are TRBV5-1 and TRBJ2-1; 14 bases fit TRBD2. CDR1 SGHRS and CDR2 YFSETQ come from the germline V gene. The CDR3 extends over 22 amino acids. The junction had 18 bases not matched to a gene; V was cut back by 4 bases and J by 0 bases. The CDR3 DNA sequence: TGCGCCAGCAGCCTCGGACTAGCGGGGGGCCATATTTCATTTAGCTCCTACAATGAGCAGTTCTTC. Translation gives CASSLGLAGGHISFSSYNEQFF.

The J gene is TRBJ2-5, the V gene TRBV5-5; no clear D. Germline values: CDR1 SGHKS, CDR2 YYEKEE (reference sequence). The CDR3 totals 13 residues. The V end was cut by 1 base, the J end by 9 bases, with 13 bases between. In nucleotides, the CDR3 is TGTGCCAGCAGCTTGCCCCAAAGTGGGCCCCAGTACTTC. Translating it yields CASSLPQSGPQYF. The full variable domain, in which reference TRBV5-5 and TRBJ2-5 provide the parts outside the CDR3, is DAGVTQSPTHLIKTRGQQVTLRCSPISGHKSVSWYQQVLGQGPQFIFQYYEKEERGRGNFPDRFSARQFPNYSSELNVNALLLGDSALYLCASSLPQSGPQYFGPGTRLLVL.

This clone has just one count. V and J are TRBV28 and TRBJ1-5, with D possibly TRBD1 on 6 matching bases. There are 14 residues in the CDR3. Trimming pared 5 bases from V and 0 bases from J, leaving 8 bases between. The germline CDR1 and CDR2 sequences are MDHEN and SYDVKM. The CDR3 region is CASSGQRSNQPQHF. DNA of the CDR3: TGTGCCAGCAGTGGACAGCGTAGCAATCAGCCCCAGCATTTT.

This chain connects TRBV27 to TRBJ1-1; tentative D call: TRBD1 (6 bases). The V and J ends lost 2 bases and 8 bases respectively, with 15 bases between them. The germline V gene has CDR1 MNHEY and CDR2 SMNVEV (reference sequence). The CDR3 is made up of 14 amino acids. CDR3 loop: CASSLGNSGQEAFF. In nucleotides, the CDR3 is TGTGCCAGCAGTTTAGGAAATTCGGGACAAGAAGCTTTCTTT.

The chain links TRBV18 to TRBJ2-5, with D hard to call. The CDR3 has 12 amino acids. CDR1 and CDR2 from the germline V gene are KGHSH and LQKENI. The ends were cut back, 0 bases at V and 5 bases at J, with 4 bases in the middle. The CDR3 bases are TGTGCCAGCTCACCACCATCGGAGACCCAGTACTTC. Its translation: CASSPPSETQYF.

This chain uses TRBV5-1 with TRBJ1-4, with D possibly TRBD1 on 6 matching bases. Per the germline V gene, CDR1 is SGHRS and CDR2 is YFSETQ. Trimming removed 4 bases at V and 6 bases at J, with 28 bases between. The CDR3 has 19 amino acids. For the CDR3, the DNA is TGCGCCAGCAGCCCCCGAACAGGGAATGATTCGAGGGGTGATGAAAAACTGTTTTTT. The encoded protein is CASSPRTGNDSRGDEKLFF.

As DNA, the CDR3 is TGTGCCACCAGCAGAGCTAACGGGACTATTTACAATGAGCAGTTCTTC. Protein: CATSRANGTIYNEQFF. The rearrangement links TRBV15 to TRBJ2-1; 7 bases are a match to TRBD2. The V gene end was trimmed by 1 base and the J gene end by 4 bases; junction bases not matched to a gene: 7. The germline gives CDR1 LNHNV, CDR2 YYDKDF (reference sequence). This CDR3 comprises 16 residues.

The rearrangement joins TRBV5-6 to TRBJ1-1; 8 bases fit TRBD1. There are 15 residues in the CDR3. The J segment lost 0 bases and the V segment lost 3 bases, leaving 4 bases of the junction unmatched. The germline V gene encodes CDR1 SGHDT and CDR2 YYEEEE. The CDR3: CASSYTDRVNTEAFF. The CDR3 DNA reads TGTGCCAGCAGCTACACGGACAGGGTGAACACTGAAGCTTTCTTT.

The gene calls are TRBV6-6 and TRBJ1-1; tentatively, D is TRBD1 (5 bases). Germline CDR1 reads MNHNY; CDR2 reads SVGAGI (reference sequence). This CDR3 has 16 residues. V lost 0 bases, J lost 1 base, and 12 bases lay in between. The CDR3: CASSYSWAGPNTEAFF. CDR3 sequence (DNA): TGTGCCAGCAGTTACTCATGGGCAGGGCCGAACACTGAAGCTTTCTTT.

J is TRBJ1-5 and V is TRBV10-3; D gene uncertain. The germline V gene encodes CDR1 ENHRY and CDR2 SYGVKD. Between the trimmed V and J ends, which lost 2 bases and 0 bases, there was a span of 5 bases. The CDR3 is 14 amino acids. The CDR3 DNA reads TGTGCCATCAGTGAGCCCGGTAGCAATCAGCCCCAGCATTTT. Translating it yields CAISEPGSNQPQHF.

The chain recombines TRBV19 with TRBJ2-1; 10 positions agree with TRBD1. V was pared by 2 bases and J by 8 bases, with 12 bases of the junction left unmatched. This CDR3 spans 17 amino acids. CDR1 is LNHDA, CDR2 SQIVND, per germline (reference sequence). The DNA for the CDR3 is TGTGCCAGTAGTATATCCCCGGGACAGGGGTATACATATGAGCAGTTCTTC. Protein product: CASSISPGQGYTYEQFF.

The CDR3 sequence: CASSEAAGGNTDTQYF. The CDR3 DNA reads as TGTGCCAGCAGTGAAGCTGCGGGAGGGAACACAGATACGCAGTATTTT. The chain links TRBV6-1 to TRBJ2-3; 9 nucleotides agree with TRBD2. The CDR3 contains 16 residues. J was trimmed by 2 bases and V by 0 bases; bases with no gene match: 3. Germline V gene data show CDR1 as MNHNS and CDR2 as SASEGT.

This chain links TRBV14 with TRBJ1-1, with D perhaps matching TRBD1 (5 bases). CDR1 is SGHDN and CDR2 is FVKESK in the germline V gene. This CDR3 is 14 amino acids long. The ends were cut back, 2 bases at V and 4 bases at J, with 11 bases in the middle. For the CDR3, the DNA is TGTGCCAGCAGCCAACGGGACTTCTTCACTGAAGCTTTCTTT. This gives the protein CASSQRDFFTEAFF.

This clone has only one observation. CDR3 coding DNA: TGCAGCGTTGAAGTTAGGACAGGAACGTTCTATGGCTACACCTTC. This gives the protein CSVEVRTGTFYGYTF. The chain carries TRBV29-1 and TRBJ1-2; 7 bases map to TRBD1. The ends lost 1 base at V and 4 bases at J; junction bases unmatched: 9. CDR1 and CDR2 from the germline V gene are SQVTM and ANQGSEA. This CDR3 spans 15 amino acids.

The J gene is TRBJ2-3, the V gene TRBV28, with D possibly TRBD2 on 5 matching bases. Germline V gene lookup returns CDR1 MDHEN and CDR2 SYDVKM. CDR3 length equals 12 residues. The V gene lost 2 bases and the J gene lost 6 bases, with 6 bases spanning the gap. This CDR3 is CASSLERDTQYF. CDR3 sequence (DNA): TGTGCCAGCAGTTTAGAGCGGGATACGCAGTATTTT.

This chain connects TRBV5-8 to TRBJ2-7, with 8 bases that match TRBD1. Trimming removed 4 bases from V and 0 bases from J; junction bases left unmatched: 3. The CDR3 is 14 amino acids. The germline V gene encodes CDR1 SGHTS and CDR2 YDEGEE. The CDR3: CASSRDRSSYEQYF. The DNA for the CDR3 is TGTGCCAGCAGCCGGGACAGGAGCTCCTACGAGCAGTACTTC.

The chain joins TRBV5-1 to TRBJ1-5, with a possible D match to TRBD1 (5 bases). The V gene lost 0 bases and the J gene lost 5 bases, with 12 bases spanning the gap. The CDR3 is 15 amino acids. Germline V gives CDR1 SGHRS, CDR2 YFSETQ. The CDR3 DNA sequence: TGCGCCAGCAGCTTGGACGGGACTCAAGATCAGCCCCAGCATTTT. Amino acid sequence: CASSLDGTQDQPQHF.